This is a list of T cell receptor beta chains from one sample in a study of blood T cell repertoires in COVID-19. Clones were read by immunoSEQ multiplex PCR, and TCRdb kept only the in-frame ones, dropping some. Of roughly 69,000 clones detected, around nine tenths appear once; the ten largest clones hold roughly 7%. The sequenced sample was peripheral blood. The source is a man between 50 and 59 years old with active COVID-19. CDR3s include the opening cysteine and the closing phenylalanine or tryptophan.

TRBV24-1,CATSDPGQGNTGELFF
TRBV6-5,CASSSAGTGAYYEQYF
TRBV27,CASSETAGNTIYF
TRBV18,CASSPDRYTEAFF
TRBV10-3,CANSGTSGSADTQYF
TRBV7-3,CASSPTGGLSTGELFF
TRBV12-2,CASRSSGERVFYEQYF
TRBV28,CASSLGTPVKAFF
TRBV5-1,CASSSGQGDQPQHF
TRBV28,CASSAQGRSNQPQHF
TRBV4-2,CASSSGGTPSTDTQYF
TRBV2,CASRSSGFANTGELFF
TRBV21-1,CASSKWGTGQGNSPLHF
TRBV7-8,CASSPQGRYGYTF
TRBV20-1,CSASSSALSYEQYF
TRBV28,CASSLLGTGGHEQYF
TRBV10-3,CASDSGGGYNEQFF
TRBV7-3,CASSQTGRNSPLHF
TRBV29-1,CSVAGGSDGYTF
TRBV7-9,CASSPRTGEAEAFF
TRBV6-6,CASSYAGQTGELFF
TRBV14,CASSLRQGTEQYF
TRBV5-1,CASSLGRGVVADTQYF
TRBV2,CASSGQGGLYEQYF
TRBV27,CASSLGGLSSYNSPLHF
TRBV27,CASTGTSGDNEQFF
TRBV30,CAWSVRRGSSCGNTIYF
TRBV6-5,CASSRTSGPYEQYF
TRBV3-1/TRBV3-2,CASSPTGTSGFYEQYF
TRBV2,CASSEGGGAQHF
TRBV28,CASSYSGYNSPLHF
TRBV6-2/TRBV6-3,CASSSSTWAEQYF
TRBV6-5,CASSAGRNTEAFF
TRBV10-3,CAAGTSGRATTDTQYF
TRBV5-4,CASSRGGASDEQFF
TRBV7-9,CALGEGNLKGETQYF
TRBV5-6,CASSDPTSASYEQYF
TRBV6-5,CASSYILAGVETQYF
TRBV28,CASSSDSSGYTF
TRBV5-4,CASSLGGPGVGFTDTQYF
TRBV28,CASRRTASVSLHF
TRBV4-3,CASSQSFRYYGYTF
TRBV4-1,CASSQEEAIGTYEQYF
TRBV5-1,CASSSGQSSYEQYF
TRBV19,CASSPRGFDKNIQYF
TRBV5-1,CASSLLGQGNTEAFF
TRBV7-2,CASSISRDTSNYGYTF